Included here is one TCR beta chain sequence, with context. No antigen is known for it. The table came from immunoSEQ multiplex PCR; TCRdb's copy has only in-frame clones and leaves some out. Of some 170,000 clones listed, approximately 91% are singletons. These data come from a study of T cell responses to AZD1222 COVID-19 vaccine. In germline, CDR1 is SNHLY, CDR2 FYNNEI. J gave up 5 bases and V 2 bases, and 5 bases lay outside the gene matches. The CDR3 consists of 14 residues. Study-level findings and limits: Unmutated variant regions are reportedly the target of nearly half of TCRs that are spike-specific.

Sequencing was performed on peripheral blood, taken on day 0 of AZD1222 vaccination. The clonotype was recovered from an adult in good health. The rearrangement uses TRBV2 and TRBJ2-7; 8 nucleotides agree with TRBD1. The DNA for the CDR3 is TGTGCCAGCAGTGAACAGGGGGCTATGGACGAGCAGTACGTC. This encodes CASSEQGAMDEQYV.